This T cell receptor (beta chain) was captured by sequencing in a study of lymphopenia after photon versus proton radiotherapy. Study-wide findings and caveats: Proton therapy kept repertoires fairly stable, unlike photons, which gained effector/memory cells. Better survival with proton therapy was suggested as possible, not demonstrated.

Germline loops: CDR1 MRHNA, CDR2 SNTAGT. V was clipped by 7 bases and J by 7 bases, with 16 bases between them. The CDR3 length is 13 residues. On this clone itself: Its antigen is unknown.

Sequencing was performed with immunoSEQ multiplex PCR; in TCRdb, only in-frame clones are kept and a portion is missing. Altogether just over 30,000 clones are present, 94% being singletons, with the ten largest covering just over 0.7%. The sequence was collected from a woman in her forties or fifties with cholangiocarcinoma. Sample: peripheral blood, taken from a patient treated with photon-based radiotherapy. The V and J genes are TRBV6-4 and TRBJ1-2; TRBD1 might be the D (5 bases). The CDR3 sequence: CASNQGTGGGYTF. The CDR3 DNA is TGTGCCAGCAACCAAGGGACGGGCGGTGGCTACACCTTC.